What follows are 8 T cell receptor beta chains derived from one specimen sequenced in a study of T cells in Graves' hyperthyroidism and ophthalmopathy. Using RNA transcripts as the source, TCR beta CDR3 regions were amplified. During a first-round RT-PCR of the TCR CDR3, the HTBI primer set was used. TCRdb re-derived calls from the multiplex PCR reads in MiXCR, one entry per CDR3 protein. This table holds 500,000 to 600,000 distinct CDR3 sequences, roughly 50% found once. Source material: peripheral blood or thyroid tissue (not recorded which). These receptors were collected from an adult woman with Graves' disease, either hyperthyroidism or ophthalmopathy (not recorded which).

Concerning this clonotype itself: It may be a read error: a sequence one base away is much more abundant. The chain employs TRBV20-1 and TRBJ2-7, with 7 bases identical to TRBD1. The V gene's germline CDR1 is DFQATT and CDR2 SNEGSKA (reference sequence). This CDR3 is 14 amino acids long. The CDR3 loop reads CSADRDSIAYGQYF. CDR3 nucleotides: TGCAGTGCTGACCGGGACAGCATAGCCTACGGGCAGTACTTC.

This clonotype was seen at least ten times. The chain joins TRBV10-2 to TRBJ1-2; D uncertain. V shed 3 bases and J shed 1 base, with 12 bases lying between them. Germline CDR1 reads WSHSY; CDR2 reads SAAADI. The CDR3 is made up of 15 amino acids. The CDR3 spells CASSELRGNNYGYTF. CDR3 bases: TGCGCCAGCAGTGAATTGCGGGGAAATAACTATGGCTACACCTTC.

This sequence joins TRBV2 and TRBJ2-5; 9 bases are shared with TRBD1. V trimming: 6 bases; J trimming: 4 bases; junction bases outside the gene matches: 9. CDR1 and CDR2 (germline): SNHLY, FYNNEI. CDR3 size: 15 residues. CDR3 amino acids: CASRGSDRGAETQYF. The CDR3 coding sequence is TGTGCCAGCAGAGGTTCGGACAGGGGTGCAGAGACCCAGTACTTC.

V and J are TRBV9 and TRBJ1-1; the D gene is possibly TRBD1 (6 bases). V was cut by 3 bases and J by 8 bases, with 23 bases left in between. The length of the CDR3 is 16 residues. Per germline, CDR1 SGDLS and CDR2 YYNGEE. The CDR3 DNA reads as TGTGCCAGCAGCGACCCCGGGACATCTTTTCACCCAGAAGCTTTCTTT. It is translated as CASSDPGTSFHPEAFF.

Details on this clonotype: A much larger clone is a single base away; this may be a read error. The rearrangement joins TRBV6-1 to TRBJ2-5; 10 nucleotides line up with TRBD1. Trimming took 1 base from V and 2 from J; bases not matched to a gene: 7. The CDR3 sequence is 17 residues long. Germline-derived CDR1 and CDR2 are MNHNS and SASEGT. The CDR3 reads CASSEDGTGVVQETQYF. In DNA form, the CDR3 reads TGTGCCAGCAGTGAAGACGGGACAGGGGTTGTGCAAGAGACCCAGTACTTC.

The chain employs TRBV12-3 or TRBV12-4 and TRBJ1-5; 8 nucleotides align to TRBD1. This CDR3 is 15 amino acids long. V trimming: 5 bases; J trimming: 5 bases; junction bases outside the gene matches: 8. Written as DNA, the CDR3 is TGTGCCAGCAGTCCAGGGACAGGTGGGGATCAGCCCCAGCATTTT. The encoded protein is CASSPGTGGDQPQHF.

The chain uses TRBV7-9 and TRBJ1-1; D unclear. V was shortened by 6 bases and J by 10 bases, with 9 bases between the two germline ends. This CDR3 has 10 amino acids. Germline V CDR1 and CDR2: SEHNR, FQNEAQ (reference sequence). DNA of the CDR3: TGTGCCAGCAGTGAATTCGTAGCTTTCTTT. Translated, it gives CASSEFVAFF.

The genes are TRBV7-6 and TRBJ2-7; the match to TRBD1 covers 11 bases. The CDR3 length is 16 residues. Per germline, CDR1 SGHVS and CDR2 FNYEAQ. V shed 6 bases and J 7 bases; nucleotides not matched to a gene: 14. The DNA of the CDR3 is TGTGCCAGCAGTCCATGGACAGGGGGCATTTCCAATGAGCAGTACTTC. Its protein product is CASSPWTGGISNEQYF.